This TCR beta chain derives from a study of cytomegalovirus exposure and HLA in healthy donors. The CDR3 extends over 15 amino acids. Germline values: CDR1 SNHLY, CDR2 FYNNEI. The germline V and J ends were trimmed by 7 bases and 5 bases, with 19 bases remaining between them. This PCR relied on a set of 60 Vbeta primers and 13 Jbeta primers. Repertoires were generated with immunoSEQ multiplex PCR, while TCRdb's copy carries only in-frame clones and drops some. The sample consists of some 90,000 clones, over 65% of them appearing once. This chain uses TRBV2 with TRBJ2-3, with D possibly TRBD2 on 7 matching bases. What was sequenced was PBMCs. The source is a human donor in good health. CDR3 in amino acids: CASNLFGGRIDTQYF. The DNA of the CDR3 is TGTGCCAGCAACCTTTTCGGGGGGCGGATAGATACGCAGTATTTT.